A selection of T cell receptor beta chains follows, all from one sample in a study of CD8+CD57+ T cells in acquired aplastic anemia. TCRdb itself ran the reads through MiXCR, one entry per CDR3 protein. The profile covers 120,000 or so distinct CDR3 sequences, with under 65% appearing a single time and roughly 28% taken by the ten largest. The sample consisted of sorted CD4+, CD8+, or CD8+CD57+ T cells (not recorded which) from PBMCs. These receptors came from a human donor with aplastic anemia. Both conserved end residues are part of each CDR3. A D gene is named only where the DNA matches it firmly. Expanded clones are given a class, and other clones once, few, many or no size at all.

v_gene: TRBV6-4
abundance: .
j_gene: TRBJ1-4
d_gene: TRBD1
CDR3aa: CASSDGTGGEKLFF
CDR3nt: TGTGCCAGCAGTGACGGGACAGGGGGTGAAAAACTGTTTTTT

v_gene: TRBV29-1
abundance: few
j_gene: TRBJ2-3
d_gene: .
CDR3aa: CSVVRRGADTQYF
CDR3nt: TGCAGCGTTGTGCGCAGGGGTGCAGATACGCAGTATTTT

v_gene: TRBV20-1
abundance: .
j_gene: TRBJ2-3
d_gene: TRBD2
CDR3aa: CTFNPGTSGTDTQYF
CDR3nt: TGCACCTTTAACCCCGGGACTAGCGGGACAGATACGCAGTATTTT

v_gene: TRBV15
abundance: .
j_gene: TRBJ1-5
d_gene: .
CDR3aa: CATSKPDQPQHF
CDR3nt: TGTGCCACCAGCAAGCCAGATCAGCCCCAGCATTTT

v_gene: TRBV15
abundance: .
j_gene: TRBJ2-7
d_gene: TRBD1
CDR3aa: CATSEREGTGGNEQYF
CDR3nt: TGTGCCACCAGCGAAAGAGAGGGGACAGGGGGCAACGAGCAGTACTTC

v_gene: TRBV11-1
abundance: .
j_gene: TRBJ2-1
d_gene: TRBD2
CDR3aa: CASSPTRPSGGAFEQFF
CDR3nt: TGTGCCAGCAGCCCGACGCGGCCTAGCGGGGGGGCGTTTGAGCAGTTCTTC

v_gene: TRBV20-1
abundance: few
j_gene: TRBJ2-7
d_gene: TRBD1
CDR3aa: CACLDRHSYEQYF
CDR3nt: TGCGCGTGCTTGGACAGGCACTCCTACGAGCAGTACTTC

v_gene: TRBV12-3/TRBV12-4
abundance: .
j_gene: TRBJ2-3
d_gene: TRBD2
CDR3aa: CASSLLPGGVWETQYF
CDR3nt: TGTGCCAGCAGTTTACTCCCGGGAGGAGTATGGGAGACGCAGTATTTT

v_gene: TRBV11-2
abundance: .
j_gene: TRBJ2-5
d_gene: .
CDR3aa: CASSETTQETQYF
CDR3nt: TGTGCCAGCAGCGAGACAACGCAAGAGACCCAGTACTTC

v_gene: TRBV7-2
abundance: few
j_gene: TRBJ1-2
d_gene: TRBD1
CDR3aa: CASSSTGTGSYGYTF
CDR3nt: TGTGCCAGCAGCTCAACCGGGACAGGGTCCTATGGCTACACCTTC

v_gene: TRBV11-2
abundance: .
j_gene: TRBJ2-1
d_gene: TRBD2
CDR3aa: CASSKTSGSSRNEQFF
CDR3nt: TGTGCCAGCAGCAAGACTAGCGGGAGTTCCCGCAATGAGCAGTTCTTC

v_gene: TRBV6-4
abundance: few
j_gene: TRBJ2-1
d_gene: .
CDR3aa: CASSDSIETGEQFF
CDR3nt: TGTGCCAGCAGTGACTCGATTGAAACGGGGGAGCAGTTCTTC

v_gene: TRBV20-1
abundance: .
j_gene: TRBJ2-3
d_gene: .
CDR3aa: CSARDQDGATDTQYF
CDR3nt: TGCAGTGCTAGAGATCAGGATGGGGCCACAGATACGCAGTATTTT

v_gene: TRBV5-1
abundance: .
j_gene: TRBJ2-3
d_gene: .
CDR3aa: CASSLGFGGTDTQYF
CDR3nt: TGCGCCAGCAGCTTGGGGTTTGGGGGGACAGATACGCAGTATTTT

v_gene: TRBV15
abundance: .
j_gene: TRBJ1-2
d_gene: TRBD1
CDR3aa: CATSREGDSRYVGYTF
CDR3nt: TGTGCCACCAGCAGAGAAGGGGACAGTCGATACGTTGGCTACACCTTC

v_gene: TRBV2
abundance: .
j_gene: TRBJ1-5
d_gene: .
CDR3aa: CASSDRWEGEQPQHF
CDR3nt: TGTGCCAGCAGTGATAGGTGGGAGGGCGAACAGCCCCAGCATTTT

v_gene: TRBV11-2
abundance: .
j_gene: TRBJ2-1
d_gene: .
CDR3aa: CASSLGNSGNEQFF
CDR3nt: TGTGCCAGCAGCTTAGGTAATAGCGGCAATGAGCAGTTCTTC

v_gene: TRBV19
abundance: .
j_gene: TRBJ1-5
d_gene: .
CDR3aa: CASSLRGSNQPQHF
CDR3nt: TGTGCCAGCAGCCTTCGAGGGAGCAATCAGCCCCAGCATTTT

v_gene: TRBV19
abundance: many
j_gene: TRBJ1-1
d_gene: .
CDR3aa: CASRKTGYGTEAFF
CDR3nt: TGTGCCAGTCGAAAAACAGGGTACGGCACTGAAGCTTTCTTT

v_gene: TRBV12-3/TRBV12-4
abundance: .
j_gene: TRBJ1-5
d_gene: .
CDR3aa: CASSLTGPLGQPQHF
CDR3nt: TGTGCCAGCAGTTTGACAGGACCTTTAGGGCAGCCCCAGCATTTT

v_gene: TRBV4-1
abundance: .
j_gene: TRBJ1-2
d_gene: .
CDR3aa: CASSQARMLGEDTF
CDR3nt: TGCGCCAGCAGCCAAGCCCGAATGCTAGGGGAGGACACCTTC

v_gene: TRBV12-3/TRBV12-4
abundance: .
j_gene: TRBJ2-7
d_gene: TRBD2
CDR3aa: CASTVAGGGPVYEQYF
CDR3nt: TGTGCCAGCACGGTAGCGGGAGGGGGTCCGGTATACGAGCAGTACTTC

v_gene: TRBV7-2
abundance: many
j_gene: TRBJ2-7
d_gene: .
CDR3aa: CASSPVPSTYEQYF
CDR3nt: TGTGCCAGCAGCCCAGTTCCTAGTACCTACGAGCAGTACTTC

v_gene: TRBV2
abundance: .
j_gene: TRBJ1-1
d_gene: .
CDR3aa: CATMDLSLNRAEAFF
CDR3nt: TGTGCCACCATGGACCTTTCCCTGAACCGAGCTGAAGCTTTCTTT

v_gene: TRBV29-1
abundance: .
j_gene: TRBJ2-1
d_gene: TRBD1
CDR3aa: CSVEILGTGRYEQFF
CDR3nt: TGCAGCGTTGAAATCTTAGGGACAGGGCGCTACGAGCAGTTCTTC

v_gene: TRBV27
abundance: .
j_gene: TRBJ1-2
d_gene: .
CDR3aa: CASSFWEKDSGNYGYTF
CDR3nt: TGTGCCAGCAGTTTCTGGGAAAAGGACAGCGGTAACTATGGCTACACCTTC

v_gene: TRBV11-1
abundance: few
j_gene: TRBJ2-3
d_gene: TRBD2
CDR3aa: CASSLVTSGVTDTQYF
CDR3nt: TGTGCCAGCAGCCTTGTCACTAGCGGAGTTACAGATACGCAGTATTTT

v_gene: TRBV7-9
abundance: many
j_gene: TRBJ1-2
d_gene: TRBD1
CDR3aa: CASSLTGGRYGYTF
CDR3nt: TGTGCCAGCAGCTTGACAGGGGGACGGTATGGCTACACCTTC

v_gene: TRBV24-1
abundance: .
j_gene: TRBJ2-1
d_gene: TRBD1
CDR3aa: CATSDGRGNEQFF
CDR3nt: TGTGCCACCAGTGATGGCAGGGGGAATGAGCAGTTCTTC

v_gene: TRBV5-1
abundance: many
j_gene: TRBJ2-2
d_gene: .
CDR3aa: CASSETWELFF
CDR3nt: TGCGCCAGCAGCGAGACTTGGGAGCTGTTTTTT

v_gene: TRBV24-1
abundance: .
j_gene: TRBJ2-2
d_gene: TRBD1
CDR3aa: CATSGVGTGVITGELFF
CDR3nt: TGTGCCACCAGCGGGGTCGGGACAGGGGTTATTACCGGGGAGCTGTTTTTT

v_gene: TRBV5-1
abundance: once
j_gene: TRBJ2-5
d_gene: .
CDR3aa: CASSRTGTQRETQYF
CDR3nt: TGCGCCAGCAGCCGCACCGGGACACAGAGGGAGACCCAGTACTTC